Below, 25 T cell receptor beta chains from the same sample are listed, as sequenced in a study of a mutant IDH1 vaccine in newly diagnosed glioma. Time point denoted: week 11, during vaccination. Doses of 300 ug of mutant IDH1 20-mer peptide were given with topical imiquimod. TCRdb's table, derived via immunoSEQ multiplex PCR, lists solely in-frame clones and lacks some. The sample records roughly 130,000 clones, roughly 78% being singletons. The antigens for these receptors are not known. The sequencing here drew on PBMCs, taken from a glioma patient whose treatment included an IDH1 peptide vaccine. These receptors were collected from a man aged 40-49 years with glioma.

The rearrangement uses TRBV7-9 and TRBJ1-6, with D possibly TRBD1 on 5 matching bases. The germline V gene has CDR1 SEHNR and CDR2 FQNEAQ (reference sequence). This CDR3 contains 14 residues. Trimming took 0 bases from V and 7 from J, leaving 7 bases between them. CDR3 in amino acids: CASSLADSNSPLHF. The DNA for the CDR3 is TGTGCCAGCAGCTTAGCCGACAGCAATTCACCCCTCCACTTT.

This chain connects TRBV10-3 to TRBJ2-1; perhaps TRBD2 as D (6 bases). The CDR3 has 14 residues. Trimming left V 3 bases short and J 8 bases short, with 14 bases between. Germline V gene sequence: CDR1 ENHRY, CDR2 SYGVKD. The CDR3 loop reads CAISEGGLLDEQFF. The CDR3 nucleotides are TGTGCCATCAGTGAAGGAGGGTTGCTGGATGAGCAGTTCTTC.

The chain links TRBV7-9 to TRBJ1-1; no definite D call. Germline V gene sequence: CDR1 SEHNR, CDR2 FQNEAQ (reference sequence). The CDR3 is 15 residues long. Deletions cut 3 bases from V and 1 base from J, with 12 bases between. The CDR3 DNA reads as TGTGCCAGCAGCTTGGACCTTTCCCCGAACACTGAAGCTTTCTTT. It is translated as CASSLDLSPNTEAFF.

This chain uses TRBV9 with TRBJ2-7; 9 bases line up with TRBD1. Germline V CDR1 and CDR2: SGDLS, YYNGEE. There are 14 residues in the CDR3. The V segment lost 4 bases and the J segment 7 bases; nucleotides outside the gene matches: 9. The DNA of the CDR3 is TGTGCCAGCAGCCCTAGGGACAGGGAGGGGGAGCAGTACTTC. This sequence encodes CASSPRDREGEQYF.

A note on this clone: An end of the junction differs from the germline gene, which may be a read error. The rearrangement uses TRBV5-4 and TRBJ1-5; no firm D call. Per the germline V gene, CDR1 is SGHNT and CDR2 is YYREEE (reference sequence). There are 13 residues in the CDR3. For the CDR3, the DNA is TGTGCCAGCGGCTTGGAACGCGATCAGCCCCAGCATTTT. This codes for CASGLERDQPQHF.

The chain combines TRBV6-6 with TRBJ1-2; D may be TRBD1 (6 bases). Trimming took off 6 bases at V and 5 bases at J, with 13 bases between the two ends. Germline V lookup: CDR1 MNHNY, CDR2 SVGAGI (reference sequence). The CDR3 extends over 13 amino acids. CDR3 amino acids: CASRERQGYGYTF. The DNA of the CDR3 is TGTGCCAGCAGAGAACGGCAGGGGTATGGCTACACCTTC.

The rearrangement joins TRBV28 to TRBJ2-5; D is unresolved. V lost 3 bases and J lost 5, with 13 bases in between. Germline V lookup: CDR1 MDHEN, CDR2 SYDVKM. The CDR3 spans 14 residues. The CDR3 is CASSFAPRQETQYF. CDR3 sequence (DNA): TGTGCCAGCAGTTTCGCCCCGCGCCAGGAGACCCAGTACTTC.

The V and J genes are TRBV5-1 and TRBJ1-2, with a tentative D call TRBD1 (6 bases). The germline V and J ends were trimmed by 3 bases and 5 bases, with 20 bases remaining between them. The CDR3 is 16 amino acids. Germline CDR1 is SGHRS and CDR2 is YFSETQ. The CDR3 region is CASSSYGRQGRYGYTF. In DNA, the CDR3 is TGCGCCAGCAGCTCTTACGGGAGGCAGGGGAGGTATGGCTACACCTTC. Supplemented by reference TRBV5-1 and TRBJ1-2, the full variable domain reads KAGVTQTPRYLIKTRGQQVTLSCSPISGHRSVSWYQQTPGQGLQFLFEYFSETQRNKGNFPGRFSGRQFSNSRSEMNVSTLELGDSALYLCASSSYGRQGRYGYTFGSGTRLTVV.

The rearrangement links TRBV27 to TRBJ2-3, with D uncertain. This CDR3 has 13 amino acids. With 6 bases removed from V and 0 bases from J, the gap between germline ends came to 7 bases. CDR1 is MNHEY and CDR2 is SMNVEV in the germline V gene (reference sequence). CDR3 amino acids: CASRALSTDTQYF. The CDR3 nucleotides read TGTGCCAGCAGAGCCCTGAGCACAGATACGCAGTATTTT.

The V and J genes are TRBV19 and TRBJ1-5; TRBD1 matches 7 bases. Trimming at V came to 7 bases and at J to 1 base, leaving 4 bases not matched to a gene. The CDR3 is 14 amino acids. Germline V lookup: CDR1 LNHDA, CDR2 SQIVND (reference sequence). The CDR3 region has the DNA TGTGCCAGTATGACAGGGTGGAGCAATCAGCCCCAGCATTTT. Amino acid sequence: CASMTGWSNQPQHF.

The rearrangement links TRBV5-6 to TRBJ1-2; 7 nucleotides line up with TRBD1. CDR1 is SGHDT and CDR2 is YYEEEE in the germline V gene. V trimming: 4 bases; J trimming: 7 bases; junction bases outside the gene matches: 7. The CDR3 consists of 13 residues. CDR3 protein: CASSIGTESGYTF. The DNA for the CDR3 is TGTGCCAGCAGCATAGGGACAGAAAGTGGCTACACCTTC.

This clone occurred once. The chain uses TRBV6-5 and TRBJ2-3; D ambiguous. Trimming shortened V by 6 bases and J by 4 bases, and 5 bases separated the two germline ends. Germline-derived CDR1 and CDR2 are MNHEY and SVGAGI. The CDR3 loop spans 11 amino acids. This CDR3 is CASRGSDTQYF. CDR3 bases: TGTGCCAGCAGGGGATCAGATACGCAGTATTTT.

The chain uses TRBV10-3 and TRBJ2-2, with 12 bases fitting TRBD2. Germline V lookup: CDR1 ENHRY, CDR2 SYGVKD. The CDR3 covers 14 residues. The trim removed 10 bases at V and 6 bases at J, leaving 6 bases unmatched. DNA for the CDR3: TGTGCCACCGTACGACTAGCGGGAGCCGGGGAGCTGTTTTTT. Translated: CATVRLAGAGELFF.

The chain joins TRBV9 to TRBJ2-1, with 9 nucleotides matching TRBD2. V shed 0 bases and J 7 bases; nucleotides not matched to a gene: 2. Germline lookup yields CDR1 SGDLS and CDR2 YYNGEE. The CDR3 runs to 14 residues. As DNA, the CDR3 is TGTGCCAGCAGCGTAGTAGCGGGAGCGAATGAGCAGTTCTTC. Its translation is CASSVVAGANEQFF.

The CDR3 DNA reads TGTGCCAGCAGCCAAGAGACTAGCACCGGGGAGCTGTTTTTT. The encoded protein is CASSQETSTGELFF. J is TRBJ2-2 and V is TRBV4-2; a weak D match, TRBD2 (6 bases). The CDR3 spans 14 residues. V gave up 0 bases and J gave up 4 bases, with 6 bases separating them. CDR1 is LGHNA and CDR2 is YNFKEQ in the germline V gene.

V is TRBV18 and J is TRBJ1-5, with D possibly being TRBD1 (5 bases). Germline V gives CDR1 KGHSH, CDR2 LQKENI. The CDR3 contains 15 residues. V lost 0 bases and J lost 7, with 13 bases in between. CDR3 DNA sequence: TGTGCCAGCTCACCACCGGGTAGGGGAAGGCAGCCCCAGCATTTT. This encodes CASSPPGRGRQPQHF.

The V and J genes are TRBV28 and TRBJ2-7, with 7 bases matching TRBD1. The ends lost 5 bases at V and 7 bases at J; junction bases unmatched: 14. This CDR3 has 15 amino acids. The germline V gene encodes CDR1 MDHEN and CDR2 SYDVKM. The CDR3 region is CASSQTGTAYGEQYF. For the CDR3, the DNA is TGTGCCAGCAGTCAAACCGGGACAGCATACGGGGAGCAGTACTTC.

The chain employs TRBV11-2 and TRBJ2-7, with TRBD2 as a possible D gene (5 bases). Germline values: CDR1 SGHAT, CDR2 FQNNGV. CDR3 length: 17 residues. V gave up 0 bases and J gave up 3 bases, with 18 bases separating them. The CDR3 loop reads CASSLDESLAGYYEQYF. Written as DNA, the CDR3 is TGTGCCAGCAGCTTAGACGAGAGCCTTGCGGGTTACTACGAGCAGTACTTC. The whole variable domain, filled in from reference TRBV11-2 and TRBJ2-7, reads EAGVAQSPRYKIIEKRQSVAFWCNPISGHATLYWYQQILGQGPKLLIQFQNNGVVDDSQLPKDRFSAERLKGVDSTLKIQPAKLEDSAVYLCASSLDESLAGYYEQYFGPGTRLTVT.

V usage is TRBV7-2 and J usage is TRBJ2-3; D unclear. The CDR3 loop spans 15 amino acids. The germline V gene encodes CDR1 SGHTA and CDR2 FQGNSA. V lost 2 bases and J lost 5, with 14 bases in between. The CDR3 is CASSLLRRKGDTQYF. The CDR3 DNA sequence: TGTGCCAGCAGCTTATTACGGAGAAAGGGAGATACGCAGTATTTT. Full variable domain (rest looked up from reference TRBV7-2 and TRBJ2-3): GAGVSQSPSNKVTEKGKDVELRCDPISGHTALYWYRQSLGQGLEFLIYFQGNSAPDKSGLPSDRFSAERTGGSVSTLTIQRTQQEDSAVYLCASSLLRRKGDTQYFGPGTRLTVL.

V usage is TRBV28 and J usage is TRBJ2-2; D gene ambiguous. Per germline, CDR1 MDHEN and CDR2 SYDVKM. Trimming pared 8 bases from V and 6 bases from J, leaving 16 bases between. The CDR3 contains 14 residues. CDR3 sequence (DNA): TGTGCCAGCGGACCCCCCCTACCCCCCGGGGAGCTGTTTTTT. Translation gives CASGPPLPPGELFF.

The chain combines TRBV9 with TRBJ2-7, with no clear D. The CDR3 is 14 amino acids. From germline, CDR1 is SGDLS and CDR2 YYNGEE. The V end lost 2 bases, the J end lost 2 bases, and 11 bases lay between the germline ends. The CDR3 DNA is TGTGCCAGCAGCGTCGGCCTATTGGCCTACGAGCAGTACTTC. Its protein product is CASSVGLLAYEQYF. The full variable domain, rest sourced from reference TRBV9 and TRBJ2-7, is DSGVTQTPKHLITATGQRVTLRCSPRSGDLSVYWYQQSLDQGLQFLIQYYNGEERAKGNILERFSAQQFPDLHSELNLSSLELGDSALYFCASSVGLLAYEQYFGPGTRLTVT.

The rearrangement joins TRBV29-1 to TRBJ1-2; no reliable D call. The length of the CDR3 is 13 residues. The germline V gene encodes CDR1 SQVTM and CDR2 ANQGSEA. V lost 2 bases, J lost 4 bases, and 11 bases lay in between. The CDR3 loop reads CSVESRTGYGYTF. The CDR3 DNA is TGCAGCGTTGAATCTAGGACGGGCTATGGCTACACCTTC.

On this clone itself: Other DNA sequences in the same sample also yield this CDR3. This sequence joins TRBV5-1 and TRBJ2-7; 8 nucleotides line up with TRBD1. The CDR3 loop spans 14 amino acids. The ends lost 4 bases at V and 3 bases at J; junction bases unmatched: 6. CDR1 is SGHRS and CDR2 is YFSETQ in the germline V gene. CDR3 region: CASSLGQGFYEQYF. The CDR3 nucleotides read TGCGCCAGCAGCCTAGGACAGGGCTTCTACGAGCAGTACTTC.

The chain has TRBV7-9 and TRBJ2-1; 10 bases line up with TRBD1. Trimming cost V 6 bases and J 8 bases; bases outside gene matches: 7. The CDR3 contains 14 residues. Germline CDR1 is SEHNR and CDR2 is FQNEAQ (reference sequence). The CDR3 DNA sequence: TGTGCCAGCAGGGGACAGGGGTGGTTCGATGAGCAGTTCTTC. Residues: CASRGQGWFDEQFF. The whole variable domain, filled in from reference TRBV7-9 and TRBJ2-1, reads DTGVSQNPRHKITKRGQNVTFRCDPISEHNRLYWYRQTLGQGPEFLTYFQNEAQLEKSRLLSDRFSAERPKGSFSTLEIQRTEQGDSAMYLCASRGQGWFDEQFFGPGTRLTVL.

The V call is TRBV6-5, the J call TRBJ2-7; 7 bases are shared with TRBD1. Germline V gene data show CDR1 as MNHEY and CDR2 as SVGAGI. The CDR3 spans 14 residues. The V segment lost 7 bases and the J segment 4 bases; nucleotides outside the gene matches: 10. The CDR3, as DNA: TGTGCCAGCAAAATTGGACAGGAGTCATACGAGCAGTACTTC. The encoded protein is CASKIGQESYEQYF.